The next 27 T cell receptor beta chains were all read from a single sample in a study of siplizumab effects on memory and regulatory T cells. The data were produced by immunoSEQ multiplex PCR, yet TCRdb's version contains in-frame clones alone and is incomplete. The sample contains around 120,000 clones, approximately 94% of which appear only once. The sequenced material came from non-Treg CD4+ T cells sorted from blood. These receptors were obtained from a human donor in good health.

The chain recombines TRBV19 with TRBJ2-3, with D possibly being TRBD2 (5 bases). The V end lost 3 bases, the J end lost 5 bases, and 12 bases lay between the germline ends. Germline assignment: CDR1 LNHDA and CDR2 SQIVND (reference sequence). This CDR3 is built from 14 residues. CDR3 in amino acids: CASSIGVAQDTQYF. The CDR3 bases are TGTGCCAGTAGTATCGGGGTAGCTCAAGATACGCAGTATTTT.

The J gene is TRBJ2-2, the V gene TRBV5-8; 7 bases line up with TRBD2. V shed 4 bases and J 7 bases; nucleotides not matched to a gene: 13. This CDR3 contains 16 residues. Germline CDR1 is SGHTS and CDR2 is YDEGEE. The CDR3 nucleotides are TGTGCCAGCAGCCCGTGGGAGGGCGGGAGTTACGGGGAGCTGTTTTTT. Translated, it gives CASSPWEGGSYGELFF. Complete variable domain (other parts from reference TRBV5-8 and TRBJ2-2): EAGVTQSPTHLIKTRGQQATLRCSPISGHTSVYWYQQALGLGLQFLLWYDEGEERNRGNFPPRFSGRQFPNYSSELNVNALELEDSALYLCASSPWEGGSYGELFFGEGSRLTVL.

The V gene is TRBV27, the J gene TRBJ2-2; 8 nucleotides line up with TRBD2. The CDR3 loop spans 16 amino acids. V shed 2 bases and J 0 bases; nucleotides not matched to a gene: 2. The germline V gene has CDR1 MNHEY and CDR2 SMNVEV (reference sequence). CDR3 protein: CASSLTSGPNTGELFF. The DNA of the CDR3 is TGTGCCAGCAGTTTAACTAGCGGCCCGAACACCGGGGAGCTGTTTTTT.

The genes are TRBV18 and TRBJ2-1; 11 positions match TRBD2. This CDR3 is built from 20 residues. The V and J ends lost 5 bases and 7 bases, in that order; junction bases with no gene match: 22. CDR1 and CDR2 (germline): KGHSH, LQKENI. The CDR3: CASSETWPGASGRTTNEQFF. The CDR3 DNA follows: TGTGCCAGCTCAGAAACGTGGCCAGGGGCTAGCGGGAGGACAACGAATGAGCAGTTCTTC.

CDR3 bases: TGTGCCAGCTCCCGGACAGGGGTGGAAGGCTACACCTTC. Its translation is CASSRTGVEGYTF. The rearrangement uses TRBV2 and TRBJ1-2; 9 bases align to TRBD1. V dropped 8 bases and J dropped 8; count of bases not matched to a gene: 9. The CDR3 extends over 13 amino acids. Germline CDR1 reads SNHLY; CDR2 reads FYNNEI.

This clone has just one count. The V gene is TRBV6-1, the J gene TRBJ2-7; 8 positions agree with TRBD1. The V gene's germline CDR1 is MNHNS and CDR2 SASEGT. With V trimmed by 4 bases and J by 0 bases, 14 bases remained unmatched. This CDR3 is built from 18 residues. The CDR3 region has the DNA TGTGCCAGCAGTGGACAGGGGACCCTACTCTATAGCTCCTACGAGCAGTACTTC. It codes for CASSGQGTLLYSSYEQYF.

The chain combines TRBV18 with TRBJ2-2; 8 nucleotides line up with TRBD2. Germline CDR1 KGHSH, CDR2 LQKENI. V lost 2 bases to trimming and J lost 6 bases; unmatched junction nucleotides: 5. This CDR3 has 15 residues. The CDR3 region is CASSPVSGGSGELFF. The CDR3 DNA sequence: TGTGCCAGCTCACCAGTGAGCGGGGGTTCCGGGGAGCTGTTTTTT.

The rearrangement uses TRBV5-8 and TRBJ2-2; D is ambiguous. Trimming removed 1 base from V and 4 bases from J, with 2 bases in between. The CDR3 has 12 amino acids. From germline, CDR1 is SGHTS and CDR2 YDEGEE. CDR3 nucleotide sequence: TGTGCCAGCAGCTTGACCACCGGGGAGCTGTTTTTT. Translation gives CASSLTTGELFF.

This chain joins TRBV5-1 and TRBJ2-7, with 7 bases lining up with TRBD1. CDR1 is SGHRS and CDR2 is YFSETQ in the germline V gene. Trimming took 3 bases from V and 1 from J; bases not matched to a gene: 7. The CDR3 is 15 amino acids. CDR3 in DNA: TGCGCCAGCAGCTGGGAAGCAGGGGGATCCTACGAGCAGTACTTC. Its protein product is CASSWEAGGSYEQYF.

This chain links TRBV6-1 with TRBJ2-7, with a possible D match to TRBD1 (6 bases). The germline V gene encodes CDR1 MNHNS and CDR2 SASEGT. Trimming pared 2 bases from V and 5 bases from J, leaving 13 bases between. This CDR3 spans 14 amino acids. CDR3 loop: CASSEHDRLNEQYF. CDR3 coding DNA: TGTGCCAGCAGTGAACACGACAGGCTGAACGAGCAGTACTTC.

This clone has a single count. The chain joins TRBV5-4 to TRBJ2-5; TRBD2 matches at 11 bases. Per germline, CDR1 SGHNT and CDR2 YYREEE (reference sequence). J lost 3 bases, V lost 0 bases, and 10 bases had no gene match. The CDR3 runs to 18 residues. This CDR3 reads CASSLGLAGGTGKETQYF. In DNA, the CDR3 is TGTGCCAGCAGCTTGGGGCTAGCGGGAGGAACGGGGAAAGAGACCCAGTACTTC. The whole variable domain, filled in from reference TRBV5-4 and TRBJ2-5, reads ETGVTQSPTHLIKTRGQQVTLRCSSQSGHNTVSWYQQALGQGPQFIFQYYREEENGRGNFPPRFSGLQFPNYSSELNVNALELDDSALYLCASSLGLAGGTGKETQYFGPGTRLLVL.

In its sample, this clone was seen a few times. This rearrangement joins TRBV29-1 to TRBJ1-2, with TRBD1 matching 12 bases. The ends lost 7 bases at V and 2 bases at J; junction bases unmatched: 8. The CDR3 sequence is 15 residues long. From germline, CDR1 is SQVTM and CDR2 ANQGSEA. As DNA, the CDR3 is TGCAGCGCCACTCCGGGACAGGGGGCCAACTATGGCTACACCTTC. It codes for CSATPGQGANYGYTF.

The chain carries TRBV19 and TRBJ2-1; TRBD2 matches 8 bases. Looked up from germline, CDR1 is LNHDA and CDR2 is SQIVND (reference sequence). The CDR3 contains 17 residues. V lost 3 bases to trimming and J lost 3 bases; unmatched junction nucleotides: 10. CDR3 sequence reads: CASSMLLGTRVYNEQFF. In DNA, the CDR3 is TGTGCCAGTAGTATGCTGCTAGGGACTAGGGTCTACAATGAGCAGTTCTTC.

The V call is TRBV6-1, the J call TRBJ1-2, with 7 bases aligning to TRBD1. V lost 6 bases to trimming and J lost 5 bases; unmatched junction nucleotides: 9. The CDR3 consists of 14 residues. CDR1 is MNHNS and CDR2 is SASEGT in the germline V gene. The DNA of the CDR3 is TGTGCCAGCAGAGAGACAGGGCTGACATATGGCTACACCTTC. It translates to CASRETGLTYGYTF.

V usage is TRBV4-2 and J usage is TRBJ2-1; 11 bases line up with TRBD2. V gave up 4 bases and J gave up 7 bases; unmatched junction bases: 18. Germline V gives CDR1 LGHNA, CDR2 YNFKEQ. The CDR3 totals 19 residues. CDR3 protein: CASSRNYPRLAGLWNEQFF. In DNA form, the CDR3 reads TGTGCCAGCAGCCGTAACTATCCTAGACTAGCGGGATTATGGAATGAGCAGTTCTTC.

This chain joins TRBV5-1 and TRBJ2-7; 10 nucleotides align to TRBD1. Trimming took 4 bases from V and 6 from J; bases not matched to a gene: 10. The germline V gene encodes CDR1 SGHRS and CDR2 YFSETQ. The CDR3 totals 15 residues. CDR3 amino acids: CASSGGTGDLSEQYF. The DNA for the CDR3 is TGCGCCAGCAGCGGGGGGACAGGGGATCTGAGCGAGCAGTACTTC.

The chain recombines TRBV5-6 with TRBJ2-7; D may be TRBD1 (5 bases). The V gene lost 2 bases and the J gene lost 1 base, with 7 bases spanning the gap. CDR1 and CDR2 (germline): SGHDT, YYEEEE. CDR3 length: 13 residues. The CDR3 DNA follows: TGTGCCAGCAGCTTTTGGACATCCTACGAGCAGTACTTC. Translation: CASSFWTSYEQYF.

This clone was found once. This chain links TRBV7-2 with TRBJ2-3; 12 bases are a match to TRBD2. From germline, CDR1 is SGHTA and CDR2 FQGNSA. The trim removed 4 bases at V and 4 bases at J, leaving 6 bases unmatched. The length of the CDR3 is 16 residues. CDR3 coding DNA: TGTGCCAGCAGCTCTCTAGCGGGGGGGCTCCCAGATACGCAGTATTTT. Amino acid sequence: CASSSLAGGLPDTQYF.

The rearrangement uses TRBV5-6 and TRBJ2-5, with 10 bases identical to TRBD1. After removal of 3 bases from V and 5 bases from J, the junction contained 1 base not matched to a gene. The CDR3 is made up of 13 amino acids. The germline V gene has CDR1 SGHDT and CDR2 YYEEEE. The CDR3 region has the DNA TGTGCCAGCAGCTGGGGACAGGGGGAGACCCAGTACTTC. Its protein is CASSWGQGETQYF.

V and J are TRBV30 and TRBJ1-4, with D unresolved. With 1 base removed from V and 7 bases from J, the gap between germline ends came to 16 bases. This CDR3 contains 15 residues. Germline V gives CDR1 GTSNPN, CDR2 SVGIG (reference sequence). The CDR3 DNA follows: TGTGCCTGGAGTGCGGGTCAACAGCGCGGTGAAAAACTGTTTTTT. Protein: CAWSAGQQRGEKLFF.

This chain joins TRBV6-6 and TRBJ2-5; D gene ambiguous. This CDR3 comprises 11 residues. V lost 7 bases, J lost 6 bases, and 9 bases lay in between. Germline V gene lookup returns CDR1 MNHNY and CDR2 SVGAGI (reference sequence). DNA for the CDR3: TGTGCCAGCACCCTCCAGCAGACCCAGTACTTC. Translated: CASTLQQTQYF.

CDR3 amino acids: CASSRGTVNEKLFF. DNA for the CDR3: TGTGCCAGCAGTAGGGGGACTGTTAATGAAAAACTGTTTTTT. The rearrangement joins TRBV6-5 to TRBJ1-4; D perhaps matches TRBD1 (6 bases). The germline V gene encodes CDR1 MNHEY and CDR2 SVGAGI. V shed 5 bases and J shed 4 bases, with 11 bases lying between them. The CDR3 consists of 14 residues.

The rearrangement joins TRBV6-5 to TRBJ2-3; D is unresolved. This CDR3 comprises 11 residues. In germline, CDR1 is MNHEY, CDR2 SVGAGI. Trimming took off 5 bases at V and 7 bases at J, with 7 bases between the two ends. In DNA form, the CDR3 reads TGTGCCAGCAGTAATACTTATACGCAGTATTTT. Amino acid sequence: CASSNTYTQYF.

The CDR3 here is CASSPYSNQPQHF. CDR3 nucleotide sequence: TGTGCCAGTAGTCCGTATAGCAATCAGCCCCAGCATTTT. The V call is TRBV19, the J call TRBJ1-5; D is undetermined. The CDR3 totals 13 residues. Trimming cost V 5 bases and J 0 bases, with 5 bases left between them. Germline V lookup: CDR1 LNHDA, CDR2 SQIVND (reference sequence). The whole variable domain, filled in from reference TRBV19 and TRBJ1-5, reads DGGITQSPKYLFRKEGQNVTLSCEQNLNHDAMYWYRQDPGQGLRLIYYSQIVNDFQKGDIAEGYSVSREKKESFPLTVTSAQKNPTAFYLCASSPYSNQPQHFGDGTRLSIL.

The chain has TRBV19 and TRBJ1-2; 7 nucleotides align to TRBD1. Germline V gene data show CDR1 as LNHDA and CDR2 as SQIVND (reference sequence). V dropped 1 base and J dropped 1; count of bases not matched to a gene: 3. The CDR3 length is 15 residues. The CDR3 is CASSIGQGGNYGYTF. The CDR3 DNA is TGTGCCAGTAGTATAGGCCAGGGGGGTAACTATGGCTACACCTTC.

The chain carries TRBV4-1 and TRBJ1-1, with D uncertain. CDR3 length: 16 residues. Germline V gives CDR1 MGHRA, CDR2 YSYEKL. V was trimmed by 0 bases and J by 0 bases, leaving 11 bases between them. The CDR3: CASSQEGRGMNTEAFF. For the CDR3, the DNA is TGCGCCAGCAGCCAAGAGGGCAGAGGAATGAACACTGAAGCTTTCTTT.

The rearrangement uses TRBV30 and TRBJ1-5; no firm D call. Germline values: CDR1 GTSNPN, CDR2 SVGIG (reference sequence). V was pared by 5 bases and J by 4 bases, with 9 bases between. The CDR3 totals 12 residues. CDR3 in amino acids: CAWETGNQPQHF. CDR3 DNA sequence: TGTGCCTGGGAGACCGGGAATCAGCCCCAGCATTTT.